A selection of T cell receptor beta chains follows, all from one sample in a study of shared clonotypes between healthy human individuals. TCRdb keeps only in-frame clones here, not all; method: immunoSEQ multiplex PCR. The sample consists of around 2.5 million clones, approximately 94% of them appearing once. Material for sequencing was naive CD4+ T cells from PBMCs. The receptor set was obtained from a man between 18 and 29 years old in good health. Some clones in this sample may be carry-over from other donors' samples. Both conserved end residues are part of each CDR3. A D gene is named only where the DNA matches it firmly. The listing skips clone size in some rows; elsewhere it reads once, few, many or a size class.

len,d_gene,abundance,v_gene,j_gene,CDR3aa,CDR3nt
16,TRBD2,-,TRBV6-6,TRBJ2-1,CASSRLAGSEVPEQFF,TGTGCCAGCAGTCGACTAGCGGGAAGTGAAGTACCTGAGCAGTTCTTC
15,-,-,TRBV6-5,TRBJ1-6,CASTLTSGINSPLHF,TGTGCCAGCACTTTAACATCAGGGATTAATTCACCCCTCCACTTT
14,TRBD1,-,TRBV18,TRBJ2-5,CASSPDQQTGWAYF,TGTGCCAGCTCACCAGACCAACAGACAGGGTGGGCGTACTTC
17,-,-,TRBV15,TRBJ2-2,CATSAPWGAGATGELFF,TGTGCCACCAGCGCTCCATGGGGGGCGGGAGCCACCGGGGAGCTGTTTTTT
15,TRBD2,-,TRBV7-9,TRBJ2-3,CASSLAGGPPDTQYF,TGTGCCAGCAGCCTAGCGGGAGGGCCACCAGATACGCAGTATTTT
16,-,once,TRBV28,TRBJ1-3,CASSVAGAVGRNTIYF,TGTGCCAGCAGCGTAGCGGGGGCGGTAGGTCGAAACACCATATATTTT
13,TRBD1,-,TRBV28,TRBJ2-1,CASSLLDRYEQFF,TGTGCCAGCAGTTTGTTGGACAGGTATGAGCAGTTCTTC
16,TRBD1,-,TRBV10-1,TRBJ2-7,CASSPGGEGQGTEQYF,TGCGCCAGCAGCCCGGGAGGAGAGGGACAGGGCACAGAGCAGTACTTC
14,-,-,TRBV7-3,TRBJ2-2,CASSWDRNTGELFF,TGTGCCAGCAGCTGGGATAGGAACACCGGGGAGCTGTTTTTT
15,TRBD1,-,TRBV6-1,TRBJ1-3,CASSDGTASGNTIYF,TGTGCCAGCAGTGACGGGACAGCCTCTGGAAACACCATATATTTT
15,-,-,TRBV7-2,TRBJ1-1,CASSSLGSLNTEAFF,TGTGCCAGCAGCTCCCTGGGGAGCCTGAACACTGAAGCTTTCTTT
13,-,-,TRBV28,TRBJ1-2,CASTKSGARGYTF,TGTGCCAGCACCAAATCGGGGGCGAGGGGCTACACCTTC
15,TRBD1,-,TRBV5-1,TRBJ2-3,CASSWTGHSTDTQYF,TGCGCCAGCAGCTGGACAGGACATAGCACAGATACGCAGTATTTT
17,TRBD1,-,TRBV2,TRBJ1-1,CASRRTGPGSVNTEAFF,TGTGCCAGCAGAAGGACAGGGCCGGGGTCGGTGAACACTGAAGCTTTCTTT
16,TRBD1,-,TRBV18,TRBJ2-7,CASSPSRSAGGAEQYF,TGTGCCAGCTCACCCTCTCGGTCAGCAGGGGGCGCCGAGCAGTACTTC
13,TRBD1,few,TRBV19,TRBJ1-1,CASRDRVNTEAFF,TGTGCCAGTAGAGACAGGGTGAACACTGAAGCTTTCTTT
15,TRBD2,-,TRBV5-8,TRBJ2-1,CASSLNGRAWNEQFF,TGTGCCAGCAGCTTGAACGGGAGGGCCTGGAATGAGCAGTTCTTC
15,-,-,TRBV18,TRBJ2-3,CASSPQDLPMDTQYF,TGTGCCAGCTCACCACAGGACCTCCCGATGGATACGCAGTATTTT
14,-,-,TRBV6-1,TRBJ2-2,CASSLISSTGELFF,TGTGCCAGCAGCCTCATTAGTTCCACCGGGGAGCTGTTTTTT
18,-,-,TRBV5-8,TRBJ1-5,CASNILGLTLRGNQPQHF,TGTGCCAGCAACATACTGGGACTGACCCTGAGAGGGAATCAGCCCCAGCATTTT
13,TRBD2,-,TRBV18,TRBJ2-1,CASSPGLENEQFF,TGTGCCAGCTCACCCGGACTAGAAAATGAGCAGTTCTTC
16,TRBD2,-,TRBV4-2,TRBJ2-5,CASSLSGLAGEETQYF,TGTGCCAGCAGCCTAAGCGGGCTAGCGGGGGAAGAGACCCAGTACTTC
15,-,-,TRBV6-5,TRBJ2-7,CASSYSIVGSYEQYF,TGTGCCAGCAGTTACTCGATTGTGGGATCCTACGAGCAGTACTTC
15,-,-,TRBV7-2,TRBJ1-3,CASSLDRAKGNTIYF,TGTGCCAGCAGCTTAGATAGGGCAAAAGGAAACACCATATATTTT
14,-,-,TRBV6-5,TRBJ2-7,CASKRDMSSYEQYF,TGTGCCAGCAAAAGGGACATGAGCTCCTACGAGCAGTACTTC
13,TRBD1,-,TRBV7-9,TRBJ2-5,CASSSTGTETQYF,TGTGCCAGCAGCTCGACAGGGACGGAGACCCAGTACTTC
13,TRBD1,-,TRBV2,TRBJ1-2,CASTGDGQARYTF,TGTGCCAGCACAGGTGACGGACAGGCGAGATACACCTTC
16,-,-,TRBV28,TRBJ1-1,CASSSFLGRERTEAFF,TGTGCCAGCAGTTCGTTTTTGGGCCGAGAACGCACTGAAGCTTTCTTT
15,TRBD1,-,TRBV5-4,TRBJ1-2,CASSSPRQGYYGYTF,TGTGCCAGCAGCTCCCCGAGACAGGGGTATTATGGCTACACCTTC
14,TRBD2,-,TRBV7-2,TRBJ2-3,CASSLSGEVDTQYF,TGTGCCAGCAGCTTAAGCGGGGAGGTGGATACGCAGTATTTT
18,TRBD2,-,TRBV30,TRBJ2-1,CAWSVLRLSSGRLHEQFF,TGTGCCTGGAGTGTACTCCGTCTTTCTAGCGGGAGGCTTCACGAGCAGTTCTTC
14,-,-,TRBV6-1,TRBJ1-1,CASSRTRGSDEAFF,TGTGCCAGCAGTAGGACCAGGGGTAGTGATGAAGCTTTCTTT
16,-,-,TRBV5-8,TRBJ2-7,CASSFGQRPSSYEQYF,TGTGCCAGCAGCTTCGGCCAGCGCCCCAGCTCCTACGAGCAGTACTTC
16,TRBD1,-,TRBV19,TRBJ1-1,CASSPPVRQGGTEAFF,TGTGCCAGTAGTCCCCCTGTGAGACAGGGGGGCACTGAAGCTTTCTTT
14,TRBD1,-,TRBV11-3,TRBJ2-1,CASSPGQASDEQFF,TGTGCCAGCAGCCCGGGACAGGCATCCGATGAGCAGTTCTTC
14,TRBD1,-,TRBV18,TRBJ1-2,CASSATGLNYGYTF,TGTGCCAGCTCAGCGACAGGGTTAAACTATGGCTACACCTTC
13,TRBD2,-,TRBV29-1,TRBJ2-7,CSVRTSGSYEQYF,TGCAGCGTTCGGACTAGCGGGAGCTACGAGCAGTACTTC
15,-,-,TRBV5-1,TRBJ2-5,CASSLAGGPQETQYF,TGCGCCAGCAGCTTGGCCGGCGGGCCCCAAGAGACCCAGTACTTC
14,-,-,TRBV7-9,TRBJ2-1,CASSQRDTDNEQFF,TGTGCCAGCAGCCAAAGGGACACTGACAATGAGCAGTTCTTC
11,-,-,TRBV2,TRBJ1-1,CASSPDEGAFF,TGTGCCAGCAGCCCCGACGAGGGAGCTTTCTTT
14,-,-,TRBV21-1,TRBJ2-5,CASSKRTPQETQYF,TGTGCCAGCAGCAAACGGACCCCTCAAGAGACCCAGTACTTC
17,TRBD2,-,TRBV5-4,TRBJ2-3,CASSPGGLPLYTDTQYF,TGTGCCAGCAGCCCGGGAGGCCTACCTCTCTACACAGATACGCAGTATTTT
15,TRBD1,-,TRBV11-3,TRBJ2-2,CASSTGQGNTGELFF,TGTGCCAGCAGCACCGGACAGGGTAACACCGGGGAGCTGTTTTTT
14,TRBD2,-,TRBV2,TRBJ2-2,CASSASGNTGELFF,TGTGCCAGCAGTGCTAGCGGGAACACCGGGGAGCTGTTTTTT
17,TRBD2,-,TRBV28,TRBJ2-1,CASSLSPGVAGGPEQFF,TGTGCCAGCAGTTTAAGCCCCGGGGTAGCGGGAGGGCCCGAGCAGTTCTTC
15,-,-,TRBV18,TRBJ2-1,CASSPSGQGSNEQFF,TGTGCCAGCTCACCGTCCGGGCAGGGGAGCAATGAGCAGTTCTTC
14,-,-,TRBV6-5,TRBJ2-7,CASRGAHGAYEQYF,TGTGCCAGCAGGGGGGCACATGGGGCCTACGAGCAGTACTTC
14,-,-,TRBV5-1,TRBJ1-1,CASSLASWGTEAFF,TGCGCCAGCAGCCTCGCCAGTTGGGGGACTGAAGCTTTCTTT
14,-,once,TRBV19,TRBJ1-1,CASRGWGANTEAFF,TGTGCCAGTAGAGGTTGGGGGGCGAACACTGAAGCTTTCTTT
15,-,-,TRBV5-6,TRBJ2-3,CASSFNPSSTDTQYF,TGTGCCAGCAGCTTTAACCCCTCTAGCACAGATACGCAGTATTTT